This T cell receptor (beta chain) comes out of a study of T cells in Graves' hyperthyroidism and ophthalmopathy. Overall study results and limits: Prediction of ophthalmopathy progression came a median roughly 7.1 months pre-onset.

Absence of ophthalmopathy progression within 18 months defined stable Graves' hyperthyroidism. This sample holds PBMCs from about 9.3 ml fresh peripheral blood. TCR beta CDR3 sequences were amplified from RNA transcripts. First-round RT-PCR targeting the TCR CDR3 was performed with the HTBI primer set. TCRdb passed the multiplex PCR reads through MiXCR, listing each CDR3 protein once. Of about 480,000 distinct CDR3 sequences listed, around an eighth were seen once; the top ten hold around a sixth. The sample holds many counts of this clonotype. The antigen is undetermined. The sequenced sample was blood. The receptor was derived from a woman between 18 and 30 years old with Graves' hyperthyroidism.

The CDR3 DNA sequence: TGTGCCTGGAGTGTTGGTTGGGGGCGACCCGCCCCGAACACTGAAGCTTTCTTT. It translates to CAWSVGWGRPAPNTEAFF. The V call is TRBV30, the J call TRBJ1-1; D may be TRBD1 (6 bases). Germline-derived CDR1 and CDR2 are GTSNPN and SVGIG (reference sequence). Trimming stripped 0 bases from V and 1 base from J, with 21 bases between. The CDR3 consists of 18 residues.